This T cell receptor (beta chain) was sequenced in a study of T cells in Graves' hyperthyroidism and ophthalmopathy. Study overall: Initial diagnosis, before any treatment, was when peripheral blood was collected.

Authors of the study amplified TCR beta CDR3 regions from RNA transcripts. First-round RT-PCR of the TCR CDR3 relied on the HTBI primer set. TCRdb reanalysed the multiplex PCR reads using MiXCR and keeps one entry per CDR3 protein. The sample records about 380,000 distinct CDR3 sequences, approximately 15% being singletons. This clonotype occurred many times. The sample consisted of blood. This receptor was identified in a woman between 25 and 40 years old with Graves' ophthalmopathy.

The CDR3 nucleotides are TGTGCCAGCAGCCAGACACCCAACACTGAAGCTTTCTTT. Encoded protein: CASSQTPNTEAFF. This chain links TRBV6-1 with TRBJ1-1; D uncertain. Trimming took 6 bases from V and 2 from J, leaving 10 bases between them. CDR1 and CDR2 (germline): MNHNS, SASEGT. This CDR3 is built from 13 residues.